The 14 T cell receptor beta chains given below trace back to one sample, sequenced in a study of post-analysis software for immune sequencing data (dated by TCRdb to the mid-2010s). General findings and caveats noted by the study authors: Patients showed significantly higher frequencies than controls for a handful of TRBV segments, among them TRBV5-6, TRBV5-1 and TRBV20-1.

Their target antigens are unknown. Libraries were constructed by PCR. TCRdb records Illumina HiSeq 2500 as the sequencer. To reduce PCR and sequencing biases, unique molecular identifiers were incorporated into the TCR beta cDNA libraries. TCRdb ran its own pipeline on the public reads, namely fastp trimming at Q25 and MiXCR clone calling, and kept in-frame beta chains. Rows are unified per CDR3 protein, each entry keeping the most common DNA and genes. The sample profile shows roughly 620,000 distinct CDR3 sequences; about 40% of them were found once. More than 1.5% of the sample goes to the ten largest clones. Sequencing was done on a sample of blood. The receptors come from a girl aged 10-17 years with multiple sclerosis.

The V gene is TRBV12-3 or TRBV12-4, the J gene TRBJ1-5; a possible D gene is TRBD1 (6 bases). Trimming stripped 6 bases from V and 3 bases from J, with 15 bases between. The CDR3 sequence is 15 residues long. CDR3 nucleotide sequence: TGTGCCAGCAGGCCATCTGGACAGAACAATCAGCCCCAGCATTTT. Amino acids: CASRPSGQNNQPQHF.

The rearrangement uses TRBV29-1 and TRBJ1-2, with a weak D call TRBD1 (5 bases). The CDR3 runs to 12 residues. V was pared by 2 bases and J by 5 bases, with 9 bases between. Per the germline V gene, CDR1 is SQVTM and CDR2 is ANQGSEA. CDR3 sequence (DNA): TGCAGCGTTGAAAGACAGCGGTATGGCTACACCTTC. It is translated as CSVERQRYGYTF.

This clonotype was seen a handful of times. The chain's CDR3 is CAISEGSSYNEQFF. CDR3 bases: TGTGCCATCAGTGAGGGGAGCTCCTACAATGAGCAGTTCTTC. This chain links TRBV10-3 with TRBJ2-1, with TRBD2 as a possible D gene (5 bases). The germline V gene encodes CDR1 ENHRY and CDR2 SYGVKD. V dropped 2 bases and J dropped 0 bases, with 5 bases sitting between them. This CDR3 region has 14 residues.

V is TRBV20-1 and J is TRBJ2-1, with TRBD1 matching 9 bases. The CDR3 loop spans 14 amino acids. Germline CDR1 reads DFQATT; CDR2 reads SNEGSKA (reference sequence). The junction had 13 bases not matched to a gene; V was cut back by 6 bases and J by 10 bases. The CDR3 here is CSAPTDRGLQEQFF. DNA for the CDR3: TGCAGTGCCCCGACGGACAGGGGCTTACAAGAGCAGTTCTTC.

This clonotype was seen repeatedly, ten times or more. The V gene is TRBV12-3 or TRBV12-4, the J gene TRBJ2-7; no clear D. This CDR3 comprises 14 residues. Trimming pared 6 bases from V and 3 bases from J, leaving 15 bases between. The CDR3 DNA sequence: TGTGCCAGCAGGCCAGCTGGGAACTTCTACGAGCAGTACTTC. Translated, it gives CASRPAGNFYEQYF.

This clonotype was found a few times. The chain employs TRBV12-3 or TRBV12-4 and TRBJ2-1; maybe TRBD1 (6 bases). V lost 3 bases and J lost 6, with 12 bases in between. The CDR3 is made up of 14 amino acids. CDR3 amino acids: CASSFGDKSNEQFF. For the CDR3, the DNA is TGTGCCAGCAGTTTTGGGGACAAAAGCAATGAGCAGTTCTTC.

This chain links TRBV27 with TRBJ2-7; D possibly uses TRBD1 or TRBD2 (6 bases each). CDR3 length: 13 amino acids. The V end lost 9 bases, the J end lost 6 bases, and 18 bases lay between the germline ends. CDR1 is MNHEY, CDR2 SMNVEV, per germline (reference sequence). CDR3 loop: CASRRRGAGEQYF. CDR3 bases: TGTGCCAGTCGAAGGAGGGGGGCCGGCGAGCAGTACTTC.

The chain carries TRBV12-3 or TRBV12-4 and TRBJ2-3, with 9 bases lining up with TRBD1. The CDR3 runs 15 residues. J was trimmed by 2 bases and V by 6 bases; bases with no gene match: 6. DNA for the CDR3: TGTGCCAGCAGCCGGACAGGGGTTACCACAGATACGCAGTATTTT. It codes for CASSRTGVTTDTQYF.

This sequence joins TRBV5-1 and TRBJ2-7; tentatively, D is TRBD1 (6 bases). With 1 base removed from V and 8 bases from J, the gap between germline ends came to 10 bases. Germline V lookup: CDR1 SGHRS, CDR2 YFSETQ. The CDR3 loop spans 12 amino acids. The CDR3 DNA is TGCGCCAGCAGCTTGAACAGGGAACAGCAGTACTTC. It specifies CASSLNREQQYF.

The chain uses TRBV4-2 and TRBJ2-5, with 8 bases lining up with TRBD2. J was trimmed by 4 bases and V by 2 bases; bases with no gene match: 9. Germline V gives CDR1 LGHNA, CDR2 YNFKEQ. The CDR3 contains 16 residues. The CDR3 sequence is CASSQSGTRVGETQYF. CDR3 in DNA: TGTGCCAGCAGCCAATCCGGGACTAGAGTAGGAGAGACCCAGTACTTC.

Only one count was recorded for this clonotype. This chain links TRBV20-1 with TRBJ1-6, with 10 positions matching TRBD1. CDR3 length: 15 residues. Germline assignment: CDR1 DFQATT and CDR2 SNEGSKA (reference sequence). J was trimmed by 9 bases and V by 0 bases; bases with no gene match: 5. The CDR3 loop is CSARDSGTGASPLHF. For the CDR3, the DNA is TGCAGTGCTAGAGATTCGGGGACAGGGGCTTCACCCCTCCACTTT.

V is TRBV12-3 or TRBV12-4 and J is TRBJ2-5; TRBD2 aligns across 8 bases. After removal of 5 bases from V and 5 bases from J, the junction contained 10 bases not matched to a gene. The CDR3 totals 15 residues. In DNA, the CDR3 is TGTGCCAGCAGTCCTTTGGGAGTAGCGGGGGAGACCCAGTACTTC. Translation gives CASSPLGVAGETQYF.

This clonotype has at least ten counts. The chain couples TRBV7-2 to TRBJ1-6; 7 bases agree with TRBD1. The CDR3 has 12 amino acids. The germline CDR1 and CDR2 sequences are SGHTA and FQGNSA. After removal of 5 bases from V and 10 bases from J, the junction contained 2 bases not matched to a gene. In DNA, the CDR3 is TGTGCCAGCAGCCCAGGGGGATCACCCCTCCACTTT. Its protein product is CASSPGGSPLHF.

This sequence joins TRBV5-1 and TRBJ2-2, with no clear D. V dropped 6 bases and J dropped 4 bases, with 19 bases sitting between them. The germline V gene encodes CDR1 SGHRS and CDR2 YFSETQ. CDR3 size: 16 residues. The CDR3, as DNA: TGCGCCAGCACTATGGGGTCTTTTAGGAGCACCGGGGAGCTGTTTTTT. Protein product: CASTMGSFRSTGELFF.